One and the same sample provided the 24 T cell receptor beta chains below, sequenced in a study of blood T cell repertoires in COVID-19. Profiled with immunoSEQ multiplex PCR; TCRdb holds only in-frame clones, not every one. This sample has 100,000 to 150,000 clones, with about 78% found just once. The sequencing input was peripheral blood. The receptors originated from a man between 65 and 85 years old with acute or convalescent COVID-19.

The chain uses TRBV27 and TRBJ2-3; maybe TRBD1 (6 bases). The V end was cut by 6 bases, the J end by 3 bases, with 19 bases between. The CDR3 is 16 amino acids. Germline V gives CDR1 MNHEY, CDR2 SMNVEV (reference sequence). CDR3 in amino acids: CASRPQRTVITDTQYF. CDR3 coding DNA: TGTGCCAGCAGGCCCCAACGGACAGTTATAACAGATACGCAGTATTTT.

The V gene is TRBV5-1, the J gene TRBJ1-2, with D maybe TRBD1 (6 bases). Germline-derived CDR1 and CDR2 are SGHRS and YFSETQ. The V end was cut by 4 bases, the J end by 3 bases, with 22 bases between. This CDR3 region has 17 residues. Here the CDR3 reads CASSPANTQGQDYGYTF. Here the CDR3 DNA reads TGCGCCAGCAGCCCCGCTAATACTCAGGGGCAAGACTATGGCTACACCTTC.

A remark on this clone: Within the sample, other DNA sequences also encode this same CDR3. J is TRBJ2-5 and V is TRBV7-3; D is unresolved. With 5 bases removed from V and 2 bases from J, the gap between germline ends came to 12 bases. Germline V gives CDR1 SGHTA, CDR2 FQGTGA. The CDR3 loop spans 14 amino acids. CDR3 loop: CASSPTGLQETQYF. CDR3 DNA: TGTGCCAGCAGCCCCACGGGTCTGCAAGAGACCCAGTACTTC. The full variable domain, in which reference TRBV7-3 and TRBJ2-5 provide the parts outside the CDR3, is GAGVSQTPSNKVTEKGKYVELRCDPISGHTALYWYRQSLGQGPEFLIYFQGTGAADDSGLPNDRFFAVRPEGSVSTLKIQRTERGDSAVYLCASSPTGLQETQYFGPGTRLLVL.

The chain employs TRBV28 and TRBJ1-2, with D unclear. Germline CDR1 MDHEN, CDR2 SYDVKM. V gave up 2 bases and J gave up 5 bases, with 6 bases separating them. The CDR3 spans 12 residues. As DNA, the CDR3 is TGTGCCAGCAGTTTAGTTCAGTATGGCTACACCTTC. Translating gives CASSLVQYGYTF.

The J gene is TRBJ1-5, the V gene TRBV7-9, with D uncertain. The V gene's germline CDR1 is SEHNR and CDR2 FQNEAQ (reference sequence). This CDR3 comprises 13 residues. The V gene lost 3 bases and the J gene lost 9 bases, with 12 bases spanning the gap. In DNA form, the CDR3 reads TGTGCCAGCAGCTTCGGCGGGGAGACGCCCCAGCATTTT. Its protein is CASSFGGETPQHF. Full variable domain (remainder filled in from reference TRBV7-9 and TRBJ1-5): DTGVSQNPRHKITKRGQNVTFRCDPISEHNRLYWYRQTLGQGPEFLTYFQNEAQLEKSRLLSDRFSAERPKGSFSTLEIQRTEQGDSAMYLCASSFGGETPQHFGDGTRLSIL.

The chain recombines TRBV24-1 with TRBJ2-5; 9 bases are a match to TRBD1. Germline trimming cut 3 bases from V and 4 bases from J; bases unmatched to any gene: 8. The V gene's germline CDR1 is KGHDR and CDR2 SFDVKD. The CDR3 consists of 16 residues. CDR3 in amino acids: CATSDHPGQGRETQYF. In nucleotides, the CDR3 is TGTGCCACCAGTGATCACCCCGGACAGGGGCGAGAGACCCAGTACTTC.

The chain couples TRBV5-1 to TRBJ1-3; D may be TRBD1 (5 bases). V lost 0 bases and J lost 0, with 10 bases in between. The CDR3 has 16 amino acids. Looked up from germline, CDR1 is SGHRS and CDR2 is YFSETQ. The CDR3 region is CASSLGTPASGNTIYF. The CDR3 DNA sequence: TGCGCCAGCAGCTTGGGGACACCCGCCTCTGGAAACACCATATATTTT.

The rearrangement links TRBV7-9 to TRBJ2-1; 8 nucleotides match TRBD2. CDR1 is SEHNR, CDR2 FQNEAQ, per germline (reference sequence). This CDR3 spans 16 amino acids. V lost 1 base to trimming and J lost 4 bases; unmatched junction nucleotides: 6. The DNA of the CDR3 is TGTGCCAGCAGCTTAGTTGCGGGGGGAACTTACAATGAGCAGTTCTTC. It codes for CASSLVAGGTYNEQFF.

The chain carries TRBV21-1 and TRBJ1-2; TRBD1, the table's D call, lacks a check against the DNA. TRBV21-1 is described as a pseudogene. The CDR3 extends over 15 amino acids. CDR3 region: CASSKGTGGDYGYTF. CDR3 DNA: TGTGCCAGCAGCAAAGGGACAGGGGGTGACTATGGCTACACCTTC.

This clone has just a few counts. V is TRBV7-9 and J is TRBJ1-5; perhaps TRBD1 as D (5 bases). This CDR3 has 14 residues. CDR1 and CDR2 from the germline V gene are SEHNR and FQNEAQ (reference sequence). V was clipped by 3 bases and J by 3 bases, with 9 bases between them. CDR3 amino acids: CASSFAGNNQPQHF. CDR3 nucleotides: TGTGCCAGCAGCTTTGCAGGGAACAATCAGCCCCAGCATTTT.

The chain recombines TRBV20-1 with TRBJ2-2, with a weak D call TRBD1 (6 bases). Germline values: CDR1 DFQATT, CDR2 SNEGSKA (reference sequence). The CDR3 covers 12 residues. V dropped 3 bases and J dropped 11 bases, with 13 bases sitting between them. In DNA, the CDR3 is TGCAGTGCTAGTGGGGGCCCGCACGAGCTGTTTTTT. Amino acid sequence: CSASGGPHELFF.

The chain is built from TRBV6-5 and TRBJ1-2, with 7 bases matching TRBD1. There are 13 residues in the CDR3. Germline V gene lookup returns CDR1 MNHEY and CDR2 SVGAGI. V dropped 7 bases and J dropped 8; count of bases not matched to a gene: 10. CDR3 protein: CASITTGINGYTF. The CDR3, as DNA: TGTGCCAGCATTACGACAGGGATAAACGGCTACACCTTC.

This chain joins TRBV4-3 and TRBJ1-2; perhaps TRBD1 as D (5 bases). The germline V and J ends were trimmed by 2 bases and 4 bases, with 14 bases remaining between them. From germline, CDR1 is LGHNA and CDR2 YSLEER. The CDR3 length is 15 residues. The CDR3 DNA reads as TGCGCCAGCAGCCAAAGGGACGGGGGGGTCTATGGCTACACCTTC. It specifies CASSQRDGGVYGYTF.

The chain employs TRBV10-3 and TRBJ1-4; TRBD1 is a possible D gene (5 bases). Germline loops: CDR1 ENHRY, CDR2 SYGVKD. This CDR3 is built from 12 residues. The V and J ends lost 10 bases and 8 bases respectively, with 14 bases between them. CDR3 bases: TGTGCCACCCTGGACATCGGGGAAAAACTGTTTTTT. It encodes CATLDIGEKLFF.

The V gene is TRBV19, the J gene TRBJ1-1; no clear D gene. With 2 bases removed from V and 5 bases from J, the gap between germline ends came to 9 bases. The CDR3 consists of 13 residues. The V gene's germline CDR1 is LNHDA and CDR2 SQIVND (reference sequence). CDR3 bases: TGTGCCAGTAGTATAACGGGGAGGACTGAAGCTTTCTTT. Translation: CASSITGRTEAFF.

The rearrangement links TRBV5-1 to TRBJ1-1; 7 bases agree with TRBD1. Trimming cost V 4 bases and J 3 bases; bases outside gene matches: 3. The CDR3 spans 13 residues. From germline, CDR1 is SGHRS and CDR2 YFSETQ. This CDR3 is CASSVGQDTEAFF. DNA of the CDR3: TGCGCCAGCAGCGTAGGACAGGACACTGAAGCTTTCTTT.

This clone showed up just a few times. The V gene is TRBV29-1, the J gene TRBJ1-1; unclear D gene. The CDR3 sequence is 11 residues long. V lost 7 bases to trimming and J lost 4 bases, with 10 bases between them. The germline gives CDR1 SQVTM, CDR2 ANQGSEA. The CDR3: CSAGRGTEAFF. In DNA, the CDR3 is TGCAGCGCTGGGCGGGGCACTGAAGCTTTCTTT.

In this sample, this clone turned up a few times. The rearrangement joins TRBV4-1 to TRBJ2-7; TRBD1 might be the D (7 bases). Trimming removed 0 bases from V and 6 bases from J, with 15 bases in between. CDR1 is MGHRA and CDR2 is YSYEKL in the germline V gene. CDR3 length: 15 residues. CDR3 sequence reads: CASSQDTQGGREQYF. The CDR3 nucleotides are TGCGCCAGCAGCCAAGATACGCAGGGGGGCCGCGAGCAGTACTTC.

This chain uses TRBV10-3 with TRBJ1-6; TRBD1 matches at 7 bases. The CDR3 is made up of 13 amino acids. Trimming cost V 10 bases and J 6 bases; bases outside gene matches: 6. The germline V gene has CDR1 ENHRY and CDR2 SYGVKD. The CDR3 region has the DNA TGTGCCACTGCAGGGGGAGGTAATTCACCCCTCCACTTT. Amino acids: CATAGGGNSPLHF.

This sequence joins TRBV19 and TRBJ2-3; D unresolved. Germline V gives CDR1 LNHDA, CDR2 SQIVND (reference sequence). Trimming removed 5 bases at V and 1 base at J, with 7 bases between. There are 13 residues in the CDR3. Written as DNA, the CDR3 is TGTGCCAGTAGTTTCGAGCGCACAGATACGCAGTATTTT. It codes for CASSFERTDTQYF.

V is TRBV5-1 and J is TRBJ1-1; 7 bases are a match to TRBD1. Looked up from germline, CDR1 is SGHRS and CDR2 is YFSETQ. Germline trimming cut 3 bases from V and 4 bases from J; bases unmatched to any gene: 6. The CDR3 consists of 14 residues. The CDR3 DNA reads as TGCGCCAGCAGCTCAGAGGGACAGTTCACTGAAGCTTTCTTT. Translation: CASSSEGQFTEAFF.

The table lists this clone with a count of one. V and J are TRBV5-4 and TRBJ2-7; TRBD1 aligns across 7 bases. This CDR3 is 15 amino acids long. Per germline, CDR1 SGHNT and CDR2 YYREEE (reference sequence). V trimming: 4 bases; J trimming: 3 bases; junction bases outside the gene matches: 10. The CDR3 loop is CASSRRDSFGYEQYF. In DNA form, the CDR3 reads TGTGCCAGCAGCCGCCGGGACAGCTTCGGCTACGAGCAGTACTTC.

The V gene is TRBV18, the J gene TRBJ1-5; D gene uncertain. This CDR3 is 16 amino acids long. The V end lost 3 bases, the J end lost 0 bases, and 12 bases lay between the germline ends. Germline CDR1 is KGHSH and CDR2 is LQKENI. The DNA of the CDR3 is TGTGCCAGCTCACCTCTGCGGTTGGATAGCAATCAGCCCCAGCATTTT. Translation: CASSPLRLDSNQPQHF.

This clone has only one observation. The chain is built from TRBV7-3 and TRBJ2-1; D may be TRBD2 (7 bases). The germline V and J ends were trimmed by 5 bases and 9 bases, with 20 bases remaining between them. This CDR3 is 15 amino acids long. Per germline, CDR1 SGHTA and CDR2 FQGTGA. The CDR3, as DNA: TGTGCCAGCAGCCGGACGGCGGGGGCCCGACTTGAGCAGTTCTTC. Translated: CASSRTAGARLEQFF.